The present entry profiles one TCR beta chain with its context. The data belong to a study of shared T cell receptors in the human thymus. Assay used: immunoSEQ multiplex PCR; TCRdb lists only in-frame clones, some missing. The data contain over 65,000 clones, more than 90% of them singletons. The sample comprised thymocytes. This sequence originates from a human donor.

The CDR3 DNA reads as TGTGCCAGTAGTATAGATTGGGGACAGTGGGGGTCCTATGGCTACACCTTC. Translated: CASSIDWGQWGSYGYTF. The genes are TRBV19 and TRBJ1-2; the match to TRBD1 covers 7 bases. Per germline, CDR1 LNHDA and CDR2 SQIVND (reference sequence). The CDR3 loop spans 17 amino acids. V was pared by 0 bases and J by 4 bases, with 11 bases of the junction left unmatched.